This T cell receptor (beta chain) was profiled in a study of cytomegalovirus exposure and HLA in healthy donors. The CDR3 runs to 15 residues. Germline V gene lookup returns CDR1 MNHEY and CDR2 SMNVEV (reference sequence). With 6 bases removed from V and 7 bases from J, the gap between germline ends came to 22 bases. There were likely unrecorded immune exposures, though donors were nominally healthy when sampled. The PCR used 60 Vbeta and 13 Jbeta primers. The data were produced by immunoSEQ multiplex PCR, yet TCRdb's version contains in-frame clones alone and is incomplete. The table has some 100,000 clones, just under 70% seen once; the top ten hold 5.4%.

V and J are TRBV27 and TRBJ2-7, with D maybe TRBD2 (5 bases). This TCR was recovered from a woman between 65 and 79 years old in good health and CMV-seropositive. Sequencing was performed on PBMCs. Written as DNA, the CDR3 is TGTGCCAGCAGCCGCCCGACGGCGTCCCCGGGGGAGCAGTACTTC. Its protein is CASSRPTASPGEQYF.